Listed below are T cell receptor beta chains from one sample, sequenced in a study of T-cell reconstitution after alpha-beta-depleted transplantation in children. TCRdb used MiXCR to reprocess the PCR reads, holding one entry per CDR3 protein. Of a few hundred thousand distinct CDR3 sequences in the sample, around 25% were seen once. The sample was PBMCs, mostly from graft donor cells, taken 360 days after TCRalphabeta/CD19-depleted stem cell transplant. The origin of the receptors is a female patient aged 2-10 years who had a stem cell transplant for congenital amegakaryocytic thrombocytopenia, so the T cells may come from the graft donor. The CDR3 runs from the conserved cysteine through the conserved F or W. The order of the fields is CDR3 DNA, CDR3 protein, clone size, V gene, D gene, J gene. The D gene is left open where the match is weak. Clone size is stated in some rows and not others, as once, few, many or a class when expanded.

TGTGCCAGCAGACCCCTTGGGAGGAAGCAGTACTTC CASRPLGRKQYF . TRBV2 . TRBJ2-7
TGCAGCGCCGCCGGGACTAGCTCCTACGAGCAGTACTTC CSAAGTSSYEQYF . TRBV29-1 TRBD2 TRBJ2-7
TGTGCCAGCAGCCTGGCCCGACGGGAGGGGTACAATGAGCAGTTCTTC CASSLARREGYNEQFF . TRBV11-1 TRBD2 TRBJ2-1
TGCAGTGCTAGAGAGGTGACGCGCACCGGGGAGCTGTTTTTT CSAREVTRTGELFF . TRBV20-1 . TRBJ2-2
TGTGCCAGCAGTATACTTACCTACGAGCAGTACTTC CASSILTYEQYF few TRBV12-3/TRBV12-4 . TRBJ2-7
TGCAGCGTAGAACAGCTGGGGAATGAGCAGTTCTTC CSVEQLGNEQFF . TRBV29-1 . TRBJ2-1
TGCAGTGCTTCGGGCCTGGGTAACTACGAGCAGTACTTC CSASGLGNYEQYF . TRBV20-1 . TRBJ2-7
TGCGCCAGCAGACGTGGACTAGCGGGCGCCACAGATACGCAGTATTTT CASRRGLAGATDTQYF . TRBV5-1 TRBD2 TRBJ2-3
TGTGCCAGCAGTTCAGAGGCCAACGTCCTGACTTTC CASSSEANVLTF few TRBV12-3/TRBV12-4 . TRBJ2-6
TGTGCCAGCAGCAGAGGGGGAGGCACTGAAGCTTTCTTT CASSRGGGTEAFF many TRBV6-2/TRBV6-3 . TRBJ1-1
TGTGCCAGCAGCTTAGGGACAAGTATCTACAATGAGCAGTTCTTC CASSLGTSIYNEQFF few TRBV7-8 . TRBJ2-1
TGTGCCAGCAGCCCGAGAGCGGGAGTATCCGGGGAGCTGTTTTTT CASSPRAGVSGELFF . TRBV9 TRBD2 TRBJ2-2
TGCAGTGCATTAAGGGGTGGACCGGTCGGTGAGCAGTTCTTC CSALRGGPVGEQFF . TRBV20-1 . TRBJ2-1
TGTGCCAGCAGTTTAGGGGCTAGCGGGGGGGCCATGAATGAGCAGTTCTTC CASSLGASGGAMNEQFF . TRBV27 TRBD2 TRBJ2-1
TGCGCCAGCAGCGCCGGGACAGAGGACGAGCAGTACTTC CASSAGTEDEQYF . TRBV5-1 TRBD1 TRBJ2-7
TGTGCCTGGAGTGGGAGGGGCGGGAGTTACAATGAGCAGTTCTTC CAWSGRGGSYNEQFF . TRBV30 TRBD2 TRBJ2-1
TGTGCCAGCAGCGAAAGGTGGGGCCCAGATACGCAGTATTTT CASSERWGPDTQYF few TRBV12-3/TRBV12-4 . TRBJ2-3
TGTGCCTGGAGCGGACCGGGACAGGGGTATGAGCAGTACTTC CAWSGPGQGYEQYF few TRBV30 TRBD1 TRBJ2-7
TGCGCCAGCAGCATGGACAGGTTCTCTGGAAACACCATATATTTT CASSMDRFSGNTIYF few TRBV5-1 TRBD1 TRBJ1-3
TGTGCCAGCAGTACCGGGACAGGGCCTTACACCTTC CASSTGTGPYTF . TRBV12-3/TRBV12-4 TRBD1 TRBJ1-2
TGTGCCATCAGCGAAGGCCCCCCTAATACGCAGTATTTT CAISEGPPNTQYF . TRBV10-3 . TRBJ2-3
TGTGCCAGCAGCTCCCTGAGAGTGACAGATACGCAGTATTTT CASSSLRVTDTQYF . TRBV7-9 . TRBJ2-3
TGCAGTGCTAGTTCCCTGACACCCAACACCGGGGAGCTGTTTTTT CSASSLTPNTGELFF . TRBV20-1 . TRBJ2-2
TGTGCCAGCAGTCGAGGCCCCGACAGGGGATATACGCAGTATTTT CASSRGPDRGYTQYF . TRBV6-1 TRBD1 TRBJ2-3
TGTGCCAGCAGTTCGGAGCCCACCATATATTTT CASSSEPTIYF . TRBV12-3/TRBV12-4 . TRBJ1-3
TGTGCCACCAGCAGGTCACTAGCGGGGGTCCCAGACAATGAGCAGTTCTTC CATSRSLAGVPDNEQFF few TRBV15 TRBD2 TRBJ2-1
TGCGCCAGCAGCCCCCTTGGGGCGGCGTCAGATACGCAGTATTTT CASSPLGAASDTQYF . TRBV4-1 . TRBJ2-3
TGCGCCAGCAGCCAGGTTCTTGGGGGAGTGAATGAGCAGTTCTTC CASSQVLGGVNEQFF . TRBV4-1 . TRBJ2-1
TGCGCCAGCAGCCAGTTCTCGGGACTCGGCTACGAGCAGTACTTC CASSQFSGLGYEQYF . TRBV4-3 . TRBJ2-7
TGTGCCAGCAGTGCAGCGACAGGGAGGGTCACCGGGGAGCTGTTTTTT CASSAATGRVTGELFF few TRBV2 . TRBJ2-2
TGCAGTGCTCGGAGTTCCTCAGGCTACGGCTATGAAGCTTTCTTT CSARSSSGYGYEAFF few TRBV20-1 . TRBJ1-1
TGCGCCAGCAGCCATCTAGGGGGGCAGGTTAGGTACTTC CASSHLGGQVRYF . TRBV5-1 . TRBJ2-7
TGCAGTGCTAGAGATCTATGGCTAGCGGATCAAGAGACCCAGTACTTC CSARDLWLADQETQYF . TRBV20-1 TRBD2 TRBJ2-5
TGTGCCAGCTTTGGGGTCGGAACCGGGGAGCTGTTTTTT CASFGVGTGELFF . TRBV12-3/TRBV12-4 . TRBJ2-2
TGTGCCAGCACGGCAGTCACAGATACGCAGTATTTT CASTAVTDTQYF many TRBV2 . TRBJ2-3
TGTGCCAGCAGTGGGGGTTGGACCGGGGAGCTGTTTTTT CASSGGWTGELFF . TRBV2 . TRBJ2-2
TGCAGTGCCCGCCCGGGACTAGCGGGTTGGGGGTACCAAGAGACCCAGTACTTC CSARPGLAGWGYQETQYF . TRBV20-1 TRBD2 TRBJ2-5
TGTGCCAGCTCAGAGGAATATAGCAATCAGCCCCAGCATTTT CASSEEYSNQPQHF few TRBV2 . TRBJ1-5
TGCAGCGTTGTGACTAGCGGAAGGGGAAACGGGGAGCTGTTTTTT CSVVTSGRGNGELFF . TRBV29-1 TRBD2 TRBJ2-2
TGTGCCAGCAGCCAACCGGGGACAGGGATCACTGAAGCTTTCTTT CASSQPGTGITEAFF . TRBV4-2 TRBD1 TRBJ1-1
TGTGCCATCAGGGAGTCGGCAGCGACCTACGAGCAGTACTTC CAIRESAATYEQYF once TRBV10-3 . TRBJ2-7
TGTGCCAGCAGTGGTTACACTAGCGGGGGGACAGATACGCAGTATTTT CASSGYTSGGTDTQYF few TRBV27 TRBD2 TRBJ2-3
TGTGCCAGCAGTGAAGCGGGCCGTGGTGAGCAGTTCTTC CASSEAGRGEQFF . TRBV6-1 . TRBJ2-1
TGCAGTGCTACCGCCCCTCAGTTCTACGAGCAGTACTTC CSATAPQFYEQYF few TRBV20-1 . TRBJ2-7
TGTGCCAGCAGGGCAGGGAGGTACAGTTCACCCCTCCACTTT CASRAGRYSSPLHF few TRBV6-1 . TRBJ1-6
TGCGCCAGCAGCCATCCTCGTCCAAACACTGAAGCTTTCTTT CASSHPRPNTEAFF . TRBV4-1 . TRBJ1-1
TGTGCCAGCAGTGCTACCGTAGGGGGCTATTTGGAGACCCAGTACTTC CASSATVGGYLETQYF few TRBV28 TRBD1 TRBJ2-5
TGTGCCAGCAGTTCACCGGGACTAGCTAACTACGAGCAGTACTTC CASSSPGLANYEQYF few TRBV28 TRBD2 TRBJ2-7
TGCGCCAGCAGCTCGCCCGCCGGGGAGACCCAGTACTTC CASSSPAGETQYF . TRBV5-1 . TRBJ2-5